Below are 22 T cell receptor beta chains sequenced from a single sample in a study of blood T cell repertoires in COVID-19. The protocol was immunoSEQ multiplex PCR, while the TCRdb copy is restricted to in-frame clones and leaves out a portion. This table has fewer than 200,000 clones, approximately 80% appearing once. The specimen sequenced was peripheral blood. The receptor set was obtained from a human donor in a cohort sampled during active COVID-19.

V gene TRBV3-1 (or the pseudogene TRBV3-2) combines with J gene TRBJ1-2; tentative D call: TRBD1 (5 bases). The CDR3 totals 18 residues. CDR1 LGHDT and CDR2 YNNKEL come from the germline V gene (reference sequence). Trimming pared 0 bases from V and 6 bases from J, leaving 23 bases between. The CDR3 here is CASSQDFWGAREGDGYTF. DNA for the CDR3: TGTGCCAGCAGCCAAGACTTTTGGGGCGCAAGGGAAGGGGATGGCTACACCTTC.

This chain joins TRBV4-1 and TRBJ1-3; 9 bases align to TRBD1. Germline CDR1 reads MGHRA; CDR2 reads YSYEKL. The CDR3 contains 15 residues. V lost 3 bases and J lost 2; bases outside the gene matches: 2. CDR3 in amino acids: CASSQGDRAGNTIYF. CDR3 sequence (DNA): TGCGCCAGCAGCCAGGGGGACAGGGCTGGAAACACCATATATTTT.

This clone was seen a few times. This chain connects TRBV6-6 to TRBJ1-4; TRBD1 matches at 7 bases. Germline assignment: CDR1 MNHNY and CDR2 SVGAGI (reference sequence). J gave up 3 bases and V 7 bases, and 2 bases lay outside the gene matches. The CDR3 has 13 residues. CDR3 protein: CASNQGANEKLFF. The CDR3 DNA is TGTGCCAGCAACCAGGGGGCTAATGAAAAACTGTTTTTT.

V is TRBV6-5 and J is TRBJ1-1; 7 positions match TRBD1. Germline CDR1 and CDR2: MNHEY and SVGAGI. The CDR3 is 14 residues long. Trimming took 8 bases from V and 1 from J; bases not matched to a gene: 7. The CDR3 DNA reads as TGTGCCAGCGGGATGACAGGGACGAACACTGAAGCTTTCTTT. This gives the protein CASGMTGTNTEAFF.

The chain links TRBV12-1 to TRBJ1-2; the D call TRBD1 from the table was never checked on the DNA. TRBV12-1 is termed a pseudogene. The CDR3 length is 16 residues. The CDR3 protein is CASTPQWDREVYGYTF. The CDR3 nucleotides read TGTGCCAGCACCCCCCAGTGGGACAGGGAAGTCTATGGCTACACCTTC.

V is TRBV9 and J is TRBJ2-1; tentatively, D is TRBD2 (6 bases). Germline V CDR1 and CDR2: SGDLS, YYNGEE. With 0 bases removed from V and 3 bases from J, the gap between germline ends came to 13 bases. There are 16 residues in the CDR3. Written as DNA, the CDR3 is TGTGCCAGCAGCGTAGTGGAGGGCAACCTCTACAATGAGCAGTTCTTC. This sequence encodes CASSVVEGNLYNEQFF.

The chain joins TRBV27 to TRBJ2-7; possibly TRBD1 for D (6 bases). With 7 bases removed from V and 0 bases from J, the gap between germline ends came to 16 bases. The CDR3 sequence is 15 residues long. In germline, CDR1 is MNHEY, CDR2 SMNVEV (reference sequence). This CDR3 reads CASKPGQQISYEQYF. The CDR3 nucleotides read TGTGCCAGCAAACCTGGACAGCAAATCTCCTACGAGCAGTACTTC.

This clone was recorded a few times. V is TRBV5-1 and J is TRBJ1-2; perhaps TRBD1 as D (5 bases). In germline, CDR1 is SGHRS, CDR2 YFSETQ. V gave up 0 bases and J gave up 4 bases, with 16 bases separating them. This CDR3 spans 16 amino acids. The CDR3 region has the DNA TGCGCCAGCAGCTTGGTAGGCGCCACGACAGTCTATGGCTACACCTTC. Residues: CASSLVGATTVYGYTF. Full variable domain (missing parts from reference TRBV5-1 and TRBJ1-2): KAGVTQTPRYLIKTRGQQVTLSCSPISGHRSVSWYQQTPGQGLQFLFEYFSETQRNKGNFPGRFSGRQFSNSRSEMNVSTLELGDSALYLCASSLVGATTVYGYTFGSGTRLTVV.

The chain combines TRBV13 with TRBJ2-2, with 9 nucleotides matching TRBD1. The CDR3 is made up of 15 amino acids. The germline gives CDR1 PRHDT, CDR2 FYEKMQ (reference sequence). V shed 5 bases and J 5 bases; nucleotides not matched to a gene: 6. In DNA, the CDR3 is TGTGCCAGCAGCGGCGGGACAGGGACGACCGGGGAGCTGTTTTTT. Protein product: CASSGGTGTTGELFF. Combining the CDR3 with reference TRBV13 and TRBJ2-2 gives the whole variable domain AAGVIQSPRHLIKEKRETATLKCYPIPRHDTVYWYQQGPGQDPQFLISFYEKMQSDKGSIPDRFSAQQFSDYHSELNMSSLELGDSALYFCASSGGTGTTGELFFGEGSRLTVL.

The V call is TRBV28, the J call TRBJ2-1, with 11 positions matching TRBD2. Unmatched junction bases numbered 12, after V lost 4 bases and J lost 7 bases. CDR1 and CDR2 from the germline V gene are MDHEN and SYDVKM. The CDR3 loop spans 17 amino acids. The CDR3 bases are TGTGCCAGCAGTTCCCCCCGCCTAGCGGGGGGTTGGAATGAGCAGTTCTTC. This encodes CASSSPRLAGGWNEQFF.

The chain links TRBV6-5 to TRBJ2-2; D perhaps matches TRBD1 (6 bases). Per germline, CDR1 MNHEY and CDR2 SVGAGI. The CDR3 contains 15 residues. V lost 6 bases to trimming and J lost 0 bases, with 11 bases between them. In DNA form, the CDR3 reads TGTGCCAGCAGCCCGGACAGAACGAACACCGGGGAGCTGTTTTTT. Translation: CASSPDRTNTGELFF.

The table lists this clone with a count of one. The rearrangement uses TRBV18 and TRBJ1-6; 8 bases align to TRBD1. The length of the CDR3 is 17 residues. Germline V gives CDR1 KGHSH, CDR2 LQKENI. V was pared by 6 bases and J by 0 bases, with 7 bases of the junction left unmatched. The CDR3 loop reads CASSPGQENSYNSPLHF. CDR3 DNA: TGTGCCAGCTCGCCGGGACAGGAAAACTCCTATAATTCACCCCTCCACTTT.

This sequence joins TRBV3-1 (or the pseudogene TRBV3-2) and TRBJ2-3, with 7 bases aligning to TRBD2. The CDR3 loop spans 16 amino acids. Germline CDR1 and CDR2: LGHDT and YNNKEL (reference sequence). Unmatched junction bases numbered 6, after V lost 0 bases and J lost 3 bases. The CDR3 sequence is CASSQDGAGETDTQYF. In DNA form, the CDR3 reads TGTGCCAGCAGCCAAGATGGGGCGGGGGAGACAGATACGCAGTATTTT.

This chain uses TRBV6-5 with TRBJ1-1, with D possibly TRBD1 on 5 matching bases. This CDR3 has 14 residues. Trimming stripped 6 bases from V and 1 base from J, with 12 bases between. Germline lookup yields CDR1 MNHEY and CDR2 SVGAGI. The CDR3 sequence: CASSNTGTNTEAFF. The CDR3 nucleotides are TGTGCCAGCAGCAACACAGGTACGAACACTGAAGCTTTCTTT.

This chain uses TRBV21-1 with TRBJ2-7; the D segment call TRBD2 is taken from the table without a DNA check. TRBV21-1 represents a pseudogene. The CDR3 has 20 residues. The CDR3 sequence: CASSKAPRALTGTSSYEQYF. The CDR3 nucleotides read TGTGCCAGCAGCAAGGCCCCGCGTGCACTGACAGGGACTAGCTCCTACGAGCAGTACTTC.

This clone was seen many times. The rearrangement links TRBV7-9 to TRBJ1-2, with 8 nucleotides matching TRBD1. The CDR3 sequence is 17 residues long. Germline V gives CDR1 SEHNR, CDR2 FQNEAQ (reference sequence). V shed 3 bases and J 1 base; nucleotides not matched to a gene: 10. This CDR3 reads CASSLDGQGLNNYGYTF. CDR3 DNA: TGTGCCAGCAGCTTGGACGGACAGGGATTAAATAACTATGGCTACACCTTC. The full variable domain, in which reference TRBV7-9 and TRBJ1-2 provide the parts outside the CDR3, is DTGVSQNPRHKITKRGQNVTFRCDPISEHNRLYWYRQTLGQGPEFLTYFQNEAQLEKSRLLSDRFSAERPKGSFSTLEIQRTEQGDSAMYLCASSLDGQGLNNYGYTFGSGTRLTVV.

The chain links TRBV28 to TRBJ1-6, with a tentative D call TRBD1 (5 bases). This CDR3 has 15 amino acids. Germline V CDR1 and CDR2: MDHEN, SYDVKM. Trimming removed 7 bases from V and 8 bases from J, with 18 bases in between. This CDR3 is CASNEPTGDHSPLHF. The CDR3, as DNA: TGTGCCAGCAACGAGCCCACAGGTGACCATTCACCCCTCCACTTT.

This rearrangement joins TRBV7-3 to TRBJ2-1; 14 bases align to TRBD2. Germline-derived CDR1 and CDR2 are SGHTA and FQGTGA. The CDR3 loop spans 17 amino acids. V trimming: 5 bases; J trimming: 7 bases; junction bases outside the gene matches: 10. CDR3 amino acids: CASSVTTTSGGANEQFF. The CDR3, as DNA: TGTGCCAGCAGCGTCACAACGACTAGCGGGGGGGCAAATGAGCAGTTCTTC.

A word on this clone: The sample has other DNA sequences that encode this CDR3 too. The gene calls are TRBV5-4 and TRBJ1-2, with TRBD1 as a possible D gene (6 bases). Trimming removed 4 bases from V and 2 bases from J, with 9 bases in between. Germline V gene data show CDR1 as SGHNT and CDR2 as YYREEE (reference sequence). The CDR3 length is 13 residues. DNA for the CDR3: TGTGCCAGCAGCCTACAGGGAAACTATGGCTACACCTTC. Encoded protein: CASSLQGNYGYTF.

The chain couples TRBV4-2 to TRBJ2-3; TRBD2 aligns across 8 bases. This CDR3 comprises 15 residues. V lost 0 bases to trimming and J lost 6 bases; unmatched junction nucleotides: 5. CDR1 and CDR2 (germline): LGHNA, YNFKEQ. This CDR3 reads CASSQDRGGRDTQYF. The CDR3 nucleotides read TGTGCCAGCAGCCAAGATCGGGGGGGCCGGGATACGCAGTATTTT.

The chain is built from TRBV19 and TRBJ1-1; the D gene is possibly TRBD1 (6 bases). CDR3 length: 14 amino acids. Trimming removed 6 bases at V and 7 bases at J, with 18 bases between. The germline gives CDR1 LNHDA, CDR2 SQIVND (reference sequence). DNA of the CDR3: TGTGCCAGTAGATCCCAGGGGCAGGGCGGTGAAGCTTTCTTT. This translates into CASRSQGQGGEAFF. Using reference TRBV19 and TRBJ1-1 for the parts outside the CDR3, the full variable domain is DGGITQSPKYLFRKEGQNVTLSCEQNLNHDAMYWYRQDPGQGLRLIYYSQIVNDFQKGDIAEGYSVSREKKESFPLTVTSAQKNPTAFYLCASRSQGQGGEAFFGQGTRLTVV.

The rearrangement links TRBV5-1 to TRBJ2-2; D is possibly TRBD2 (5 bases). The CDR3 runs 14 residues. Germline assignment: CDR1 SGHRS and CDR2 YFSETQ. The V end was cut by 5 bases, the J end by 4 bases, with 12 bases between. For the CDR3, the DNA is TGCGCCAGCAGTTTCCTAGCTGGCACCGGGGAGCTGTTTTTT. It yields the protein CASSFLAGTGELFF.